This TCR beta chain stems from a study of shared clonotypes between healthy human individuals. Study at large: There were three CD4 naive, three CD4 memory, two CD8 naive and one CD8 memory plates per donor.

This CDR3 contains 19 residues. V was pared by 0 bases and J by 6 bases, with 21 bases between. Germline assignment: CDR1 MGHRA and CDR2 YSYEKL. The deep-level immunoSEQ assay was used. Only in-frame clones appear in the TCRdb table, and some are missing; sequencing was by immunoSEQ multiplex PCR. The sample contains some 680,000 clones, less than 80% of which appear only once. This clone was observed at least ten times. Its antigen is not known. Study conclusions and caveats: The naive CD4 repertoires of a few donors were compared, and around 5.1% of clonotypes were shared.

The investigators split CD4+ cells into a CD45RA+ naive subset and a CD45RA-negative memory subset. V is TRBV4-1 and J is TRBJ1-6, with a weak D call TRBD1 (6 bases). The sequenced sample consisted of memory CD4+ T cells sorted from blood. Subset denoted: CD45RA-negative fraction. The clonotype originates from a woman in her 30s in good health. The CDR3 bases are TGCGCCAGCAGCCAAGATCTTTTTGGTCTGATCAGGGGTAATTCACCCCTCCACTTT. Protein sequence: CASSQDLFGLIRGNSPLHF.